Listed here is a single TCR beta chain. The data are from a study of blood T cell repertoires in COVID-19. Study-wide background: COVID-19 samples, acute and convalescent, were from the United States, Italy and Spain.

In the original workflow: Reference gene primer amplification gave nucleated cell count estimates. Produced via immunoSEQ multiplex PCR; TCRdb's table is partial and in-frame only. Clone size and the V and J calls come from that table; the DNA yielded D and trimming. The sample has about 160,000 clones; over 60% are singletons. This clonotype was obtained from a woman older than 75 with acute or convalescent COVID-19. Sequences were obtained from peripheral blood.

Here the CDR3 reads CASSLQGNSPLHF. The CDR3 DNA reads as TGTGCCAGCAGCTTACAGGGTAATTCACCCCTCCACTTT. The rearrangement links TRBV7-9 to TRBJ1-6; the D gene is possibly TRBD1 (5 bases). The CDR3 length is 13 residues. The V gene's germline CDR1 is SEHNR and CDR2 FQNEAQ (reference sequence). Trimming took off 2 bases at V and 6 bases at J, with 5 bases between the two ends.